This TCR beta chain was sequenced for a study of OX40 agonist ivuxolimab in advanced cancers. Profiled with immunoSEQ multiplex PCR; TCRdb holds only in-frame clones, not every one. The sample has roughly 89,000 clones, about 86% seen once; the top ten hold approximately 6.5%. This TCR derives from an adult with an advanced solid tumor such as melanoma, head and neck, liver or kidney cancer. Sequences were derived from CD4+ or CD8+ T cells sorted from blood, sampled in a trial of the OX40 agonist ivuxolimab.

CDR3 region: CASSIRGQYEQYF. The CDR3 DNA is TGTGCCAGTAGTATAAGGGGACAGTACGAGCAGTACTTC. The rearrangement joins TRBV19 to TRBJ2-7; TRBD1 aligns across 7 bases. Trimming at V came to 2 bases and at J to 4 bases, leaving 2 bases not matched to a gene. The CDR3 loop spans 13 amino acids. Germline loops: CDR1 LNHDA, CDR2 SQIVND (reference sequence).